This TCR beta chain was sequenced in a study of blood T cell repertoires in COVID-19. In the study overall: COVID-19 samples, acute and convalescent, were from the United States, Italy and Spain.

Trimming removed 3 bases at V and 6 bases at J, with 23 bases between. The CDR3 consists of 17 residues. CDR1 is SGHRS, CDR2 YFSETQ, per germline. All enrollees were about 18 to 89 years old and from under 25 US areas. The method was immunoSEQ multiplex PCR; TCRdb's version includes in-frame clones alone and lacks a portion of them. Among approximately 260,000 clones, roughly 87% were seen once, and the ten largest hold nearly 6.5%. This chain uses TRBV5-1 with TRBJ2-3, with a possible D match to TRBD1 (6 bases). This sequence originates from a woman aged 30 to 39 with acute COVID-19. Sequenced: PBMCs or T cells enriched from blood (not recorded which). The CDR3 nucleotides read TGCGCCAGCAGCTCGAGCAAGAGGACAGACGGTAGGGATACGCAGTATTTT. It codes for CASSSSKRTDGRDTQYF. The full variable domain, its missing parts supplied by reference TRBV5-1 and TRBJ2-3, is KAGVTQTPRYLIKTRGQQVTLSCSPISGHRSVSWYQQTPGQGLQFLFEYFSETQRNKGNFPGRFSGRQFSNSRSEMNVSTLELGDSALYLCASSSSKRTDGRDTQYFGPGTRLTVL.